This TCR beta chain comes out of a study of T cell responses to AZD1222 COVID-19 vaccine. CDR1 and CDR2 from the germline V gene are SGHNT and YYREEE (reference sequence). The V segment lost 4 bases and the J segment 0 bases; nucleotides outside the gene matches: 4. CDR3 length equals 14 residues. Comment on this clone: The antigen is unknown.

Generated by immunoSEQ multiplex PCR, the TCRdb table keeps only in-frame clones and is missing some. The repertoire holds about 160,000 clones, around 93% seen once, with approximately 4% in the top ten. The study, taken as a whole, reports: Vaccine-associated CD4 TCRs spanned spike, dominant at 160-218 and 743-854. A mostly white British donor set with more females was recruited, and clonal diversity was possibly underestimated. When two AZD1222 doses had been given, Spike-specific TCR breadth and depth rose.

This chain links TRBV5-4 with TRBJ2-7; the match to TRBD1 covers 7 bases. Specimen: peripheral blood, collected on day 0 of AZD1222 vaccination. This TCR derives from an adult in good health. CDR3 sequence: CASSKRDSSYEQYF. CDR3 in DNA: TGTGCCAGCAGCAAGAGGGACAGCTCCTACGAGCAGTACTTC. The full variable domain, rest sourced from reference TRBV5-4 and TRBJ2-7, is ETGVTQSPTHLIKTRGQQVTLRCSSQSGHNTVSWYQQALGQGPQFIFQYYREEENGRGNFPPRFSGLQFPNYSSELNVNALELDDSALYLCASSKRDSSYEQYFGPGTRLTVT.